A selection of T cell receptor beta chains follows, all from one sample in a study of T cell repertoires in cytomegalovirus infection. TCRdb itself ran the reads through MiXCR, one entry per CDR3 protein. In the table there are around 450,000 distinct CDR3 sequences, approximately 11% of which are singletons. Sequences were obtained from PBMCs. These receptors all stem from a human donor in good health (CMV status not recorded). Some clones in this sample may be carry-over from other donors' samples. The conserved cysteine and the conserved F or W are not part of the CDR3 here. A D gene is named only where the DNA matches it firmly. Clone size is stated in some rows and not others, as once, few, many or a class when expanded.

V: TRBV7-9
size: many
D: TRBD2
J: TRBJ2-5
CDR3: ASSPRGLARQETQY

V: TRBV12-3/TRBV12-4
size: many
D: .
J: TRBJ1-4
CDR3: ASSFMQDGKLF

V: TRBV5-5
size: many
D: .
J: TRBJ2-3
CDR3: ASSPTPGLSRTDTQY

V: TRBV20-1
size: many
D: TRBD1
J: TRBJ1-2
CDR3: SAMGTENGYT

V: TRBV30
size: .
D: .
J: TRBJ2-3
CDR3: AWSVRPAGNTQY

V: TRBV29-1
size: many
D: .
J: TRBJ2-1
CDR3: SVEDWLAVNEQF

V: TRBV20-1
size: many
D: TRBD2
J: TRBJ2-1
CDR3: SARDLETSGRDEQF

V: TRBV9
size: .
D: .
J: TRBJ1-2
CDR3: ASSVGQD

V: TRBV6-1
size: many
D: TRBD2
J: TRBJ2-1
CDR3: ASSSGKGNEQF

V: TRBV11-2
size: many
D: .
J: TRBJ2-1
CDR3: ASYSLLYNEQF

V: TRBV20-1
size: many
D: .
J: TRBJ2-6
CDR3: SARVRPSGANVLT

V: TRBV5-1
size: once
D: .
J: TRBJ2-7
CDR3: ASSPAGAVKDYEQY

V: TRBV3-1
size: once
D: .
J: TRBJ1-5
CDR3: ASSQAGGDSNQPQH

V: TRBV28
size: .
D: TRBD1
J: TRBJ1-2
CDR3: ASSLGQGTRGYT

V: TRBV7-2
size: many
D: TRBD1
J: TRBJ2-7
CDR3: ASSPQGADEQY

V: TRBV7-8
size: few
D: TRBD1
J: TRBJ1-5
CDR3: ASSLGTGARSNQPQH